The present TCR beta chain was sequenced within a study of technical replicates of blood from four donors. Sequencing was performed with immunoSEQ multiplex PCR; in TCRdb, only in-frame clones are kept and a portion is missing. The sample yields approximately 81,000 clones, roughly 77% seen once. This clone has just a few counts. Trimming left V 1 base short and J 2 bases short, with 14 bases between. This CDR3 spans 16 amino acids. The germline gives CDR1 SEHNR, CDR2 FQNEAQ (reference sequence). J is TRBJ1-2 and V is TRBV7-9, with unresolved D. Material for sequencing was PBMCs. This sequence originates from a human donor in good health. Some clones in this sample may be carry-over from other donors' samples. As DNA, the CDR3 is TGTGCCAGCAGCTTAGGTTTTAGGCAGGCCAACTATGGCTACACCTTC. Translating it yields CASSLGFRQANYGYTF.